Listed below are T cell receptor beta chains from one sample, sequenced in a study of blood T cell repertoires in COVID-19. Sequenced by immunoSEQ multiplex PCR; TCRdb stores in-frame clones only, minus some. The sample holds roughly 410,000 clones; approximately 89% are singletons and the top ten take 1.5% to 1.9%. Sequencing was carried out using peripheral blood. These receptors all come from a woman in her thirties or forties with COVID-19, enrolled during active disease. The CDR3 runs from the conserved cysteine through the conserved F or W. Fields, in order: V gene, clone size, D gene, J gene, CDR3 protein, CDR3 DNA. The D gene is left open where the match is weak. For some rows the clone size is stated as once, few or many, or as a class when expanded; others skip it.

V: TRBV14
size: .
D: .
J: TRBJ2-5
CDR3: CASSQGSARMETQYF
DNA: TGTGCCAGCAGCCAAGGGTCAGCGAGGATGGAGACCCAGTACTTC

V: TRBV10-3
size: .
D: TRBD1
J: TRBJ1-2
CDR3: CAISEPGQVKNGYTF
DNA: TGTGCCATCAGTGAGCCGGGACAGGTAAAGAATGGCTACACCTTC

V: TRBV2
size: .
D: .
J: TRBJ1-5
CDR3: CASSEQGSSNQPQHF
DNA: TGTGCCAGCAGTGAGCAGGGGAGTAGCAATCAGCCCCAGCATTTT

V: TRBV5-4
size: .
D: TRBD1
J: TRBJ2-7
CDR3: CASSYQGAYEQYF
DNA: TGTGCCAGCAGCTACCAGGGGGCCTACGAGCAGTACTTC

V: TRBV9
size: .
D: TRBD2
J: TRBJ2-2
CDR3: CASSAVGTSGESGELFF
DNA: TGTGCCAGCAGCGCAGTCGGGACTAGCGGGGAAAGCGGGGAGCTGTTTTTT

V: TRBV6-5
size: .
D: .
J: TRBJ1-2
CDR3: CASSTAPDYGYTF
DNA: TGTGCCAGCTCCACAGCACCTGACTATGGCTACACCTTC

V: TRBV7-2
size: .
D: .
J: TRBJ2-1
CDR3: CASSKFGGEQFF
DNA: TGTGCCAGCAGCAAGTTCGGGGGTGAGCAGTTCTTC

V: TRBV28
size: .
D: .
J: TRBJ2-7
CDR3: CASRMAGLRGGAYEQYF
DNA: TGTGCCAGCCGCATGGCTGGGTTGAGGGGGGGCGCGTACGAGCAGTACTTC

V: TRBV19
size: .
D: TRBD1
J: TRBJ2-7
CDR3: CASSIPGQTYEQYF
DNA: TGTGCCAGTAGTATACCGGGACAGACCTACGAGCAGTACTTC

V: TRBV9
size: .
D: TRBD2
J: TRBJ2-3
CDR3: CASSASAGGPTDTQYF
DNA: TGTGCCAGCAGCGCCTCAGCGGGGGGACCCACAGATACGCAGTATTTT

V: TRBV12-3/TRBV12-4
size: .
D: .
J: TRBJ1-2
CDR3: CASSFGQNYGYTF
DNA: TGTGCCAGCAGTTTCGGACAGAACTATGGCTACACCTTC

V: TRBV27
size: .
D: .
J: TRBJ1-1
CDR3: CASSLTPPGALRWNTEAFF
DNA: TGTGCCAGCAGTTTAACCCCCCCTGGGGCCCTCCGCTGGAACACTGAAGCTTTCTTT

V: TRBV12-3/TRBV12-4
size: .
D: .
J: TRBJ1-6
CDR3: CASSTGVQSPLHF
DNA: TGTGCCAGCAGTACAGGAGTCCAATCACCCCTCCACTTT

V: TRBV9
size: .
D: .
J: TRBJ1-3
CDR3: CASSQNSGNTIYF
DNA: TGTGCCAGCAGCCAGAACTCTGGAAACACCATATATTTT

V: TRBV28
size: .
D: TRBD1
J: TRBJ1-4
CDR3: CASSSHRGVREKLFF
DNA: TGTGCCAGCAGTTCTCACAGGGGTGTGCGTGAAAAACTGTTTTTT

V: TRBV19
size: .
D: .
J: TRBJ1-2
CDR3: CASSIGQTGGGSGYTF
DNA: TGTGCCAGTAGTATAGGACAGACAGGCGGAGGATCTGGCTACACCTTC

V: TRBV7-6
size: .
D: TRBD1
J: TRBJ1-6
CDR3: CASSSDFRDRGLSPLHF
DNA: TGTGCCAGCAGCTCGGATTTCCGGGACAGGGGGCTTTCACCCCTCCACTTT

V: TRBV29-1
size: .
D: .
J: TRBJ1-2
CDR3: CSGKQGDYGYTF
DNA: TGCAGCGGGAAACAGGGTGACTATGGCTACACCTTC

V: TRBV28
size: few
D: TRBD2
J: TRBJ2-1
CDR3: CASSSGGLVNEQFF
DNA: TGTGCCAGCAGTTCGGGGGGGTTGGTCAATGAGCAGTTCTTC

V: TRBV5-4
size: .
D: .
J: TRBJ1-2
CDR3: CASSLGPGTINGYTF
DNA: TGTGCCAGCAGCTTGGGGCCCGGGACAATAAATGGCTACACCTTC

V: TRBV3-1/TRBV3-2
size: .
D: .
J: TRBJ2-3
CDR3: CASSQARGGADTQYF
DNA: TGTGCCAGCAGCCAAGCGAGGGGAGGTGCAGATACGCAGTATTTT

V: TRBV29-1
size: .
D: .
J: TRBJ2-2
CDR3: CTTSQENTGELFF
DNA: TGCACTACGAGTCAGGAAAACACCGGGGAGCTGTTTTTT

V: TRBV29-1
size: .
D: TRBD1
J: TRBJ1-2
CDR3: CSVEGRGQGSYGYTF
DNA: TGCAGCGTTGAAGGACGGGGACAGGGAAGCTATGGCTACACCTTC

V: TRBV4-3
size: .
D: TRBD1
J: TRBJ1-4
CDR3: CASSHIKGQGTSEKLFF
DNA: TGCGCCAGCAGTCACATCAAGGGACAGGGGACCTCCGAAAAACTGTTTTTT

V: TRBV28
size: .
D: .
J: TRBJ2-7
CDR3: CASSRNSPYEQYF
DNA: TGTGCCAGCAGCCGAAACTCCCCCTACGAGCAGTACTTC

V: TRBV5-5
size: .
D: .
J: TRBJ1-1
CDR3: CASSLFTGTEAFF
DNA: TGTGCCAGCAGCTTGTTCACGGGAACTGAAGCTTTCTTT

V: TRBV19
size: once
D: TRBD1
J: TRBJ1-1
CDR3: CARETQGATCDTEAFF
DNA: TGTGCCAGGGAGACACAGGGGGCGACGTGCGACACTGAAGCTTTCTTT

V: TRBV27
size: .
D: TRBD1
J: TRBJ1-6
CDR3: CASRDRGRRDSPLHF
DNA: TGTGCCAGCAGAGACAGGGGGCGGCGGGATTCACCCCTCCACTTT

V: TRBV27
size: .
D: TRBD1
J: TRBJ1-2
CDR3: CASSLLGDRVNYGYTF
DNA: TGTGCCAGCAGTTTATTAGGGGACAGGGTTAACTATGGCTACACCTTC

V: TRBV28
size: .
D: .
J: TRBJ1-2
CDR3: CASTRGEIYGYTF
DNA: TGTGCCAGCACTCGAGGTGAGATATATGGCTACACCTTC

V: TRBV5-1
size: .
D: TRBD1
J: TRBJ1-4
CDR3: CASSSDRVMDEKLFF
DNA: TGCGCCAGCAGCTCCGACAGGGTGATGGATGAAAAACTGTTTTTT

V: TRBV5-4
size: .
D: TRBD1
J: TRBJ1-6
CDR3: CASSQRDRDSPLHF
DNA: TGTGCCAGCAGCCAACGGGACAGGGATTCACCCCTCCACTTT

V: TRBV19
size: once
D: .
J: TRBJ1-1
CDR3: CASRYQTGSQLAFF
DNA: TGTGCCAGTAGATATCAGACAGGTTCCCAACTGGCTTTCTTT

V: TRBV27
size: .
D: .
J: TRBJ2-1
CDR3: CASSWRTGTRSYNEQFF
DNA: TGTGCCAGCTCGTGGAGGACCGGGACTCGCTCCTACAATGAGCAGTTCTTC

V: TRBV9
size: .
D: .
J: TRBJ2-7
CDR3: CASSVGAGYEQYF
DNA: TGTGCCAGCAGCGTAGGGGCTGGGTACGAGCAGTACTTC

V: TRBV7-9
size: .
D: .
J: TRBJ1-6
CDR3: CASSPNGGPLHF
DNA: TGTGCCAGCAGCCCAAACGGAGGACCGCTCCACTTT

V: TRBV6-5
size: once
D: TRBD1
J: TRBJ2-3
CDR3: CASSRDSPTDTQYF
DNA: TGTGCCAGCAGCCGGGACAGCCCCACAGATACGCAGTATTTT

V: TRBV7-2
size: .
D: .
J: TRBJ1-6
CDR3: CASSLLPGHMNSPLHF
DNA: TGTGCCAGCAGCTTACTGCCTGGACATATGAATTCACCCCTCCACTTT

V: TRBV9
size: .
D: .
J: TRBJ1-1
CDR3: CASSTRGSGTEAFF
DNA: TGTGCCAGCAGCACCCGAGGGTCGGGCACTGAAGCTTTCTTT

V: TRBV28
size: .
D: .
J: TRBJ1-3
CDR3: CASSLWDAGGRNTIYF
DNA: TGTGCCAGCAGTTTATGGGACGCGGGGGGTCGAAACACCATATATTTT

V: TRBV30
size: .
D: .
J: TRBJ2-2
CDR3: CAWKISAGELFF
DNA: TGTGCCTGGAAGATCAGTGCCGGGGAGCTGTTTTTT

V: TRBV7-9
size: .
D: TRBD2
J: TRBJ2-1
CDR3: CASSLGLAGVADEQFF
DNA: TGTGCCAGCAGCTTAGGACTAGCGGGAGTAGCGGATGAGCAGTTCTTC

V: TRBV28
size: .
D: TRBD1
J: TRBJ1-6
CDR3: CAGGFDSPLHF
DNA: TGTGCAGGGGGCTTTGATTCACCCCTCCACTTT

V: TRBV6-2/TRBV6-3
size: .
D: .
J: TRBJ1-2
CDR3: CASSYVGASYGYTF
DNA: TGTGCCAGCAGTTACGTTGGGGCCAGCTATGGCTACACCTTC

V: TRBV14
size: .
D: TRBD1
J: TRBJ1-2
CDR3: CASSTRDRTSNYGYTF
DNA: TGTGCCAGCAGCACCCGGGACAGGACCTCTAACTATGGCTACACCTTC

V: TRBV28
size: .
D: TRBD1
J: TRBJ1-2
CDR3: CASTSAGSGGGYGYTF
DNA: TGTGCCAGCACCTCGGCGGGTTCAGGGGGAGGCTATGGCTACACCTTC

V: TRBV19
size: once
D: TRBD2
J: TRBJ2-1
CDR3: CASTASGGYYEQFF
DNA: TGTGCCAGTACGGCTAGCGGGGGCTATTACGAGCAGTTCTTC

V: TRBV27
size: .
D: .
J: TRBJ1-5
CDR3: CASSLLAPGGQPQHF
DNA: TGTGCCAGCAGTTTACTTGCCCCGGGGGGTCAGCCCCAGCATTTT

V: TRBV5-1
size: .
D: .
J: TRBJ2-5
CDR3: CASSPRVPGEETQYF
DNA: TGCGCCAGCAGCCCCAGGGTTCCAGGGGAGGAGACCCAGTACTTC

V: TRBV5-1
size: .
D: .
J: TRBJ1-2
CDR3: CASSGTVGDGYTF
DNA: TGCGCCAGCAGCGGCACCGTCGGGGATGGCTACACCTTC

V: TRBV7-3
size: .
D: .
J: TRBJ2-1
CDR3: CASSLGLPTYNEQFF
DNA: TGTGCCAGCAGCTTAGGACTTCCAACCTACAATGAGCAGTTCTTC

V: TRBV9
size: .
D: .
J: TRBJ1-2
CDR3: CASSVPGLVGYTF
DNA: TGTGCCAGCAGCGTCCCAGGGCTAGTTGGCTACACCTTC

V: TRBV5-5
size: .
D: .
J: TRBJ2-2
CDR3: CASSLSPGTGELFF
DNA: TGTGCCAGCAGCTTAAGCCCGGGGACCGGGGAGCTGTTTTTT

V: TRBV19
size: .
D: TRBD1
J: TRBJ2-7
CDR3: CASSSRDRGYEQYF
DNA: TGTGCCAGTAGTTCGAGGGACAGGGGTTACGAGCAGTACTTC

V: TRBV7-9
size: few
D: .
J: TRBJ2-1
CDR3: CASRGSYNEQFF
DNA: TGTGCCAGCCGGGGCTCCTACAATGAGCAGTTCTTC

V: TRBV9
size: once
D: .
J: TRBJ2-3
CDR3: CASSASDTTDTQYF
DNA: TGTGCCAGCAGCGCTTCCGACACCACAGATACGCAGTATTTT

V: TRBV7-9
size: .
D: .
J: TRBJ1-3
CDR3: CASSLSTGNTIYF
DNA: TGTGCCAGCAGCTTATCCACTGGAAACACCATATATTTT